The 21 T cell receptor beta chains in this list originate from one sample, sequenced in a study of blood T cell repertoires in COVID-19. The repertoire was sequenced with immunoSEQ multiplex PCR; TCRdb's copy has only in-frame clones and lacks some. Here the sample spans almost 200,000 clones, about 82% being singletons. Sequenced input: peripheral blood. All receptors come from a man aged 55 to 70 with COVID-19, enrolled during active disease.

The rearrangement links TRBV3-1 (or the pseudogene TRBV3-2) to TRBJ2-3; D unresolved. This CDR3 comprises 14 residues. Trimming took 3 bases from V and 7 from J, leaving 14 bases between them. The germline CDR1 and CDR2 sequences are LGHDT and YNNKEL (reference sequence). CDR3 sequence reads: CASSQTDKRNTQYF. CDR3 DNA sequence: TGTGCCAGCAGCCAGACCGACAAACGGAATACGCAGTATTTT.

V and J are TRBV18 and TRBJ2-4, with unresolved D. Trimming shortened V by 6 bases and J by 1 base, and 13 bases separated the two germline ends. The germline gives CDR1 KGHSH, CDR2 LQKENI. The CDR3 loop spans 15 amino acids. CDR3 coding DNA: TGTGCCAGCTCCGATGGCCGTCTGGCCAAAAACATTCAGTACTTC. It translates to CASSDGRLAKNIQYF.

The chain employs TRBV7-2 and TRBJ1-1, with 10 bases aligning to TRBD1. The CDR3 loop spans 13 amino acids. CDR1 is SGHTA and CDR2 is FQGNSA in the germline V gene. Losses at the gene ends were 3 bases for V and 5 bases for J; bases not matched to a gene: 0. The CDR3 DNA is TGTGCCAGCAGCTTGGGACAGGGGACTGAAGCTTTCTTT. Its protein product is CASSLGQGTEAFF.

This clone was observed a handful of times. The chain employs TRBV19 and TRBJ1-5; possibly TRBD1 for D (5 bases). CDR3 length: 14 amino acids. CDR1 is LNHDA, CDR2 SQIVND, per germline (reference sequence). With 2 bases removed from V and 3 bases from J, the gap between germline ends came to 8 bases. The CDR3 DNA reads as TGTGCCAGTAGTATACTGACAGTCAATCAGCCCCAGCATTTT. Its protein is CASSILTVNQPQHF.

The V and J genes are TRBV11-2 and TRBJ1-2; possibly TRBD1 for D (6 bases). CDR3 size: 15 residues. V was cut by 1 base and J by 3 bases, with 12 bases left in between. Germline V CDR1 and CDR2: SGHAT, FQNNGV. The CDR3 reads CASSLAQGGDYGYTF. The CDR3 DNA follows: TGTGCCAGCAGCTTAGCACAGGGCGGAGACTATGGCTACACCTTC.

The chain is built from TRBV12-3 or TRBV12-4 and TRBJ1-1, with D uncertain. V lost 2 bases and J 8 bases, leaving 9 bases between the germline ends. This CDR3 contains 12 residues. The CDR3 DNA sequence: TGTGCCAGCAGTTTACGCCCGGGGGAAGCTTTCTTT. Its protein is CASSLRPGEAFF.

The CDR3 loop reads CASSIQFNTEAFF. In DNA form, the CDR3 reads TGTGCCAGTAGTATTCAGTTTAACACTGAAGCTTTCTTT. The rearrangement uses TRBV19 and TRBJ1-1, with unresolved D. CDR3 size: 13 residues. Germline V gives CDR1 LNHDA, CDR2 SQIVND (reference sequence). Trimming removed 3 bases from V and 2 bases from J, with 7 bases in between.

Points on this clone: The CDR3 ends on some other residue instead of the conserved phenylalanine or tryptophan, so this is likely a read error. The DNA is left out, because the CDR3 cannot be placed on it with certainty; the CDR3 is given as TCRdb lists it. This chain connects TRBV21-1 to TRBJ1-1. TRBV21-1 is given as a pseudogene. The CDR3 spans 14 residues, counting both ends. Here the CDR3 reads CASSHDLATQFALK.

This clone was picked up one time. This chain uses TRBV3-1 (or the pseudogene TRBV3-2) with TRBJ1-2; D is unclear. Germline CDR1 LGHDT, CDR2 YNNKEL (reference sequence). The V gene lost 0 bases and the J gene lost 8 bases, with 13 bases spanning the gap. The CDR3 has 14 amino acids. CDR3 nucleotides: TGTGCCAGCAGCCAAGATTGGGGAGGGAGGGGCTACACCTTC. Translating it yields CASSQDWGGRGYTF.

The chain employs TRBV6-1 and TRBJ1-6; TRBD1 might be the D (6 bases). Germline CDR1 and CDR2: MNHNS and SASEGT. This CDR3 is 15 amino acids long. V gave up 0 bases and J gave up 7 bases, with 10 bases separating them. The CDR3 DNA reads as TGTGCCAGCAGTGAAGCAACAGGGACGAATTCACCCCTCCACTTT. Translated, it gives CASSEATGTNSPLHF.

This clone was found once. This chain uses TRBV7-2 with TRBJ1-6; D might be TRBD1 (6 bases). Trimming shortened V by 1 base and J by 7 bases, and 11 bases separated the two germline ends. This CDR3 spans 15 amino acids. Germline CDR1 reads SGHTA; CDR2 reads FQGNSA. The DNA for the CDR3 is TGTGCCAGCAGCTTAGGGTCGGGACAAAATTCACCCCTCCACTTT. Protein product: CASSLGSGQNSPLHF.

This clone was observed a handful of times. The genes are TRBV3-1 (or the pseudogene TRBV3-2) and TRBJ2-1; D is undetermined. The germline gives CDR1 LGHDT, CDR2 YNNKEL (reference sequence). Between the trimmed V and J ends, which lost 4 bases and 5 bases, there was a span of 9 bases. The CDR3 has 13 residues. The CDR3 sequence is CASSRPGNNEQFF. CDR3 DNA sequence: TGTGCCAGCAGCCGGCCGGGTAACAATGAGCAGTTCTTC.

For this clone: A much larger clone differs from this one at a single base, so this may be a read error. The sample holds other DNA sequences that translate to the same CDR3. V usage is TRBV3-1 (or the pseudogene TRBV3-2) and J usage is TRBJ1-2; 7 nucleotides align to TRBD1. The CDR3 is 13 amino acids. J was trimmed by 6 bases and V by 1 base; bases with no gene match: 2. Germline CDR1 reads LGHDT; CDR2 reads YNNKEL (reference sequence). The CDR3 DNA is TGTGCCAGCAGCCAAGGGACAGGACATGGCTACACCTTC. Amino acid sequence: CASSQGTGHGYTF.

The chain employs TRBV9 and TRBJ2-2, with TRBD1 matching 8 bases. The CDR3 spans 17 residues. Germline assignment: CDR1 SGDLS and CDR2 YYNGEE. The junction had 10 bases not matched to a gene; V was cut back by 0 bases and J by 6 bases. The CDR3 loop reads CASSVDWSGGTPGELFF. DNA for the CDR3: TGTGCCAGCAGCGTAGATTGGTCAGGGGGCACTCCCGGGGAGCTGTTTTTT. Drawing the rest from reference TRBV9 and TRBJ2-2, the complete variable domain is DSGVTQTPKHLITATGQRVTLRCSPRSGDLSVYWYQQSLDQGLQFLIQYYNGEERAKGNILERFSAQQFPDLHSELNLSSLELGDSALYFCASSVDWSGGTPGELFFGEGSRLTVL.

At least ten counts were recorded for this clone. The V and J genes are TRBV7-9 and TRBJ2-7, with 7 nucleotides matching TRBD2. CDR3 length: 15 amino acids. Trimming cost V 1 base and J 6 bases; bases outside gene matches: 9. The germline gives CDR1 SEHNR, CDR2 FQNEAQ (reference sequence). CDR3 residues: CASSLGGGPLAEQYF. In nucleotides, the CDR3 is TGTGCCAGCAGCTTAGGCGGGGGACCCCTTGCCGAGCAGTACTTC.

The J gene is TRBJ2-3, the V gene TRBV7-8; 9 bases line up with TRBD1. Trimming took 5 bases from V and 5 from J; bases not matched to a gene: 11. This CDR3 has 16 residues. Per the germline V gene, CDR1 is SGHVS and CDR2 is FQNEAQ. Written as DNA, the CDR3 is TGTGCCAGCAGCCCCGGAGGGGACAGGGTAGGAGATACGCAGTATTTT. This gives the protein CASSPGGDRVGDTQYF.

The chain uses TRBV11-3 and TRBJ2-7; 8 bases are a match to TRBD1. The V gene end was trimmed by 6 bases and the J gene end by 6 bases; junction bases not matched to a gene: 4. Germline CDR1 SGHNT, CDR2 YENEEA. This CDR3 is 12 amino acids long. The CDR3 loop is CASRKTGGEQYF. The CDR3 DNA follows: TGTGCCAGCAGGAAAACAGGGGGCGAGCAGTACTTC.

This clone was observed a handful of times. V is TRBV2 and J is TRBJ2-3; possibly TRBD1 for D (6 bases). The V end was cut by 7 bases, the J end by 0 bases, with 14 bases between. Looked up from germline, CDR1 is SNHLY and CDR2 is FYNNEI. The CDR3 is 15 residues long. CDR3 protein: CASTLQGRSTDTQYF. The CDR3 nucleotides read TGTGCCAGCACCCTACAGGGTAGGAGCACAGATACGCAGTATTTT.

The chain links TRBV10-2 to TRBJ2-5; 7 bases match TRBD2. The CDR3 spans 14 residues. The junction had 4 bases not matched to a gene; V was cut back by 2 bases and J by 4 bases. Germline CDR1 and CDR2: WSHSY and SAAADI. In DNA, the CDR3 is TGCGCCAGCAGTGAGGCGGGAGAGGCAGAGACCCAGTACTTC. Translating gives CASSEAGEAETQYF.

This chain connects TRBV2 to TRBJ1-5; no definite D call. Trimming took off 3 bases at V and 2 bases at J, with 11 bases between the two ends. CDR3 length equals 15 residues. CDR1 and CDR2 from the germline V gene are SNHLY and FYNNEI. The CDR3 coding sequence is TGTGCCAGCAGTGAGTTCTCCGGGGGCAATCAGCCCCAGCATTTT. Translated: CASSEFSGGNQPQHF.

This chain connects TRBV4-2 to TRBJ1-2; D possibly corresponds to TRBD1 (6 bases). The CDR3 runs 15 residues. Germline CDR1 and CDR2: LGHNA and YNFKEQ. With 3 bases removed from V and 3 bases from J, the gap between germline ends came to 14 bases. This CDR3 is CASSQEDRNHYGYTF. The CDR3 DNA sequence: TGTGCCAGCAGCCAGGAAGACAGGAATCACTATGGCTACACCTTC.